This is a list of T cell receptor beta chains from one sample in a study of cytomegalovirus exposure and HLA in healthy donors. The method was immunoSEQ multiplex PCR; TCRdb's version includes in-frame clones alone and lacks a portion of them. The table shows approximately 150,000 clones, with 70% occurring only once. Sequences were obtained from PBMCs. The receptors were gathered from a man between 18 and 35 years old in good health and CMV-seropositive. CDR3s include the opening cysteine and the closing phenylalanine or tryptophan. D genes are given only for firm matches. Some rows have no size entry. The others give once, few or many, or a class for an expanded clone.

D | J | size | V | DNA | CDR3
NA | TRBJ1-1 | few | TRBV29-1 | TGCAGCGTTACGGGAACCGCCAACACTGAAGCTTTCTTT | CSVTGTANTEAFF
NA | TRBJ2-2 | NA | TRBV7-9 | TGTGCCAGCAGCTTACACAGTACGAACACCGGGGAGCTGTTTTTT | CASSLHSTNTGELFF
NA | TRBJ1-2 | NA | TRBV19 | TGTGCCAGTAGTATAAAGGGAGAGAACTATGGCTACACCTTC | CASSIKGENYGYTF
TRBD2 | TRBJ2-2 | NA | TRBV4-2 | TGTGCCAGCAGCCGCCGCGGGAGAGACACCGGGGAGCTGTTTTTT | CASSRRGRDTGELFF
TRBD2 | TRBJ2-3 | few | TRBV30 | TGTGCCTGGAGTAGATGGGGGACTAGCCGAGATACGCAGTATTTT | CAWSRWGTSRDTQYF
TRBD1 | TRBJ2-2 | NA | TRBV25-1 | TGTGCCAGCAGTGAATCCGGCAGGGGGCAATTCACCGGGGAGCTGTTTTTT | CASSESGRGQFTGELFF
TRBD1 | TRBJ2-5 | NA | TRBV11-3 | TGTGCCAGCGGCCGGGACAGGCAAGAGACCCAGTACTTC | CASGRDRQETQYF
NA | TRBJ2-1 | NA | TRBV6-6 | TGTGCCAGCATTAAGGGGTCCTACAATGAGCAGTTCTTC | CASIKGSYNEQFF
NA | TRBJ1-2 | NA | TRBV7-9 | TGTGCCAGCAGCTTGGGGGGGGCAAACTATGGCTACACCTTC | CASSLGGANYGYTF
NA | TRBJ1-1 | NA | TRBV7-6 | TGTGCCAGCAGCTTCGGTAGGGGCGGCTGGACCACTGAAGCTTTCTTT | CASSFGRGGWTTEAFF
NA | TRBJ2-3 | NA | TRBV2 | TGTGCCAGCAGTGAAGGCAGGGATACGCAGTATTTT | CASSEGRDTQYF
TRBD2 | TRBJ2-2 | NA | TRBV9 | TGTGCCAGCAGTTCCCCCGGGACTAGCGGGAGTTCCGGGGAGCTGTTTTTT | CASSSPGTSGSSGELFF
TRBD1 | TRBJ1-2 | NA | TRBV29-1 | TGCAGCGTAGAACTAACAGGGGCCTCTGGCTACACCTTC | CSVELTGASGYTF
TRBD1 | TRBJ1-1 | NA | TRBV19 | TGTGCCAGTAGTCAACACAGGGGAAACACTGAAGCTTTCTTT | CASSQHRGNTEAFF